Included here is one T cell receptor (beta chain) sequence, with context. Its antigen is still unknown. Per-base quality was not reported, and no clone a single base away is much larger than it. These data belong to a study of cytomegalovirus exposure and HLA in healthy donors (dated by TCRdb to 2016 to 2017). About the study as a whole: An earlier analysis of roughly 570 of the donors reported about 260 Gb of sequence data and around 110 million unique TCR beta sequences obtained from about 179 million T cells. Roughly 300 gigabases of sequencing data and approximately 84 million unique TCR sequences were included in an early release covering about 700 HLA-typed donors. Of the roughly 400 genotyped donors, 65% to 90% fell in the genetic ancestry cluster associated with self-reported Caucasian donors. The study aimed to test whether signatures of past pathogen exposure could be identified by cataloging public T cell receptors. The study profiled the T cell repertoires of approximately 700 subjects by immunosequencing and related them to cytomegalovirus serostatus. In addition to the first cohort of around 670 subjects, a separate validation cohort of approximately 110 different subjects was used. The study combined high-throughput TCR immunosequencing, statistical association of individual TCRs with disease status, and machine learning to predict cytomegalovirus infection status. A later analysis re-examined previously published TCR beta repertoires from 610 or so donors and added high-resolution HLA genotyping to investigate patterns of TCR occurrence. In the later analysis, no new phenotypic data were used to find candidate immune exposures; instead, reliance was placed on TCR beta sequences and their occurrence across donors. An earlier analysis of around 580 of the donors used high-throughput TCR beta sequencing to judge whether each TCR beta V gene segment behaved as functional or pseudogenic. Donor age, sex, ethnicity and CMV serostatus were collected together with the repertoire data. Genome-wide SNP genotypes for about 60% of the 666 donors were used in a later genetic analysis, which treated that subset as a discovery cohort. All discovery cohort repertoires had been generated on a single sequencing platform. HLA typing covered class I and class II loci at four-digit resolution. Typing coverage differed by locus: A, B, C, DRB1 and DQB1 were typed in roughly 620-640 donors, DQA1 in 500 to 550, DPA1 in approximately 600, and DPB1 in 472. Five DR-DQ haplotypes were handled as single units for association and clustering because linkage in the cohort was strong. Among some 410 genotyped donors of the cohort, an average of about 240,000 unique TCR beta nucleotide sequences were sequenced per donor, approximately 20% of them non-productive.

The CDR3 measures 15 amino acids from cysteine to phenylalanine. Only the CDR3 region is kept as DNA, spanning 45 bases read in frame from base 1. Relative to germline, V is 0 bases shorter and J is 5 bases shorter, with 11 bases between their ends. For CDR1 and CDR2, the germline V gene lists SGHRS and YFSETQ. The cohort was made up of 650 to 700 healthy bone marrow donors. At the time of sampling, every cohort member was nominally healthy, though immune exposures that went unrecorded were likely present. The donor was CMV seropositive and was included in the group of some 290 seropositive cohort members. Every donor gave a peripheral blood sample, and the peripheral blood mononuclear cells from that sample were used for TCR beta sequencing. The Qiagen DNeasy Blood Extraction Kit was used to extract genomic DNA from the blood cell samples. The library was built by means of the immunoSEQ multiplex PCR assay. The multiplex PCR relied on a mix of 60 forward primers for TCR Vbeta segments and 13 reverse primers for TCR Jbeta segments. The CDR3 region of rearranged TCR beta genes was amplified from genomic DNA by a multiplex PCR assay. On the Illumina HiSeq System, the amplified TCR beta libraries were sequenced as 87-base-pair reads. Turning to the authors' computational methods: In a later analysis, some 80 million unique TCR beta chains were counted across the roughly 670 repertoires, and around 11 million of these chains were shared by at least two donors. Raw reads were error-corrected and collapsed into unique sequences with a nearest-neighbor algorithm that merged closely related sequences to remove PCR and sequencing errors. To assign V, D and J gene segments, CDR3 sequences were aligned to IMGT reference sequences. For a sequence to be retained, a match of at least six nucleotides was required to both a V gene segment and a J gene segment. Rearrangements were called productive when the CDR3 lacked stop codons and stayed in frame with V and J; all others were non-productive. CDR3 was defined according to IMGT convention as the region running from the second conserved V-encoded cysteine to the conserved J-encoded phenylalanine. In an earlier analysis of around 570 of the donors, sequences lacking an unambiguous match to a single V gene segment were excluded. In an earlier analysis of 450 to 750 of the donors, a V segment was called functional when productive rearrangements were above 56.7%, and segregating when the standard deviation between donors exceeded 5%. A statistical classification framework was built for diagnosing cytomegalovirus status from the catalog of TCR beta chain sequences. In a later analysis, TCR nucleotide sequences were compared against IMGT/GENE-DB human TR gene sequences so that V and J genes could be assigned. A later analysis assigned CDR3 sequences and most-parsimonious VDJ recombination scenarios with the TCRdist pipeline. In a later analysis, each TCR beta chain was defined by its CDR3 amino acid sequence together with its V-gene family, and reads lacking a unique V-gene family were excluded. In a later analysis, 550 to 650 highly shared, low-generation-probability nucleotide sequences were removed to address suspected cross-contamination and a sequencing artifact. A later analysis calculated a clonal expansion index for each public chain from normalized within-repertoire ranks of inferred template counts. Generation probabilities in a later analysis came from a VDJ recombination model fitted to out-of-frame rearrangements, and those results were checked against IGoR. Hypergeometric tests were used in a later analysis to score TCR-TCR, TCR-HLA and TCR-CMV co-occurrence, with a repertoire-size bias correction applied to the TCR pairs. In a later analysis, false discovery rates were estimated by permuting HLA or CMV assignments 20 times. In a later analysis, co-occurring TCRs were grouped with DBSCAN, and TCRdist sequence similarity was added when clustering was performed within HLA-allele-positive subsets. For co-occurrence clustering, repertoires with fewer than 30,000 or more than 120,000 public chains were excluded, along with five or six repertoires with anomalous nucleotide sharing. Imported from immuneACCESS, the table was reduced by TCRdb to in-frame sequences with V and J called. These copies leave out some clones; in studies compared against another copy, an unresolved V gene accounts for under half, and the cause of the remainder is not known. V and J calls and clone size come straight from that table; D and trimming were deduced from the DNA. For this sample the table gives about 210,000 clones, of which about 83% were detected only once. In total, the top ten clones hold around 9.6% of the sample.

Broad study findings and their caveats: Most TCR sequences were seen in very few donors, while some public TCRs were found in many individuals. Because counts were too low, roughly 18 rarely observed V segments, including chromosome 9 orphons, were left out of the earlier analysis of 500 to 650 of the donors. Compared with the roughly 670-donor mean, donors in an Asian-associated ancestry cluster had fewer N-insertions in productive TCRs, according to a later genetic analysis. Cytomegalovirus status was reported to be diagnosed by the classifier with high specificity and sensitivity in both the original and validation cohorts. In a later analysis, TCR association rates were found to vary across HLA loci, with the most associated TCRs seen for DRB1 alleles and the fewest for HLA-C alleles. A later analysis found that most CMV-associated TCR beta chains appeared HLA-restricted, with HLA associations seemingly driven largely by CMV exposure. Some IMGT-functional V segments, including TRBV6-2 and TRBV6-3, could not be distinguished by the 87-base-pair reads and were therefore excluded. In vitro tests confirmed that three of the cytomegalovirus-associated TCR beta chains recognize cytomegalovirus antigens. V-gene and J-gene trimming of TCR beta chains was associated with a missense DCLRE1C variant in a later genetic analysis, and the association was replicated in an independent cohort. Correlated functional status among segregating V segments might be attributable to linkage disequilibrium, but an unknown experimental factor could not be ruled out. In a later analysis, some 17,000 TCR beta sequences were associated with specific HLA alleles at a false discovery rate of 0.05. When HLA alleles, especially DR and DQ, strongly co-occurred, attributing TCR associations to individual alleles was difficult. According to a later analysis, parvovirus B19, influenza, CMV and Epstein-Barr virus appeared linked to several top co-occurrence clusters. A further reported finding was that TCR beta sequences accurately predicted the HLA-A and HLA-B alleles for most subjects in the first cohort. In the study, approximately 150 TCR beta chains were listed as associated with cytomegalovirus. The presence/absence analyses assumed that sequencing depth was roughly uniform across donors, and that assumption may not be true. In an earlier analysis of 587 of the donors, most TCR beta V segments were observed in productive rearrangements about 87% or about 30% of the time, broadly matching IMGT annotations. The only immune exposure information available for the cohort was CMV serostatus. A group of highly shared sequence variants was considered likely to be a technical artifact of the sequencing pipeline. Compared with equally common non-associated chains, HLA-associated TCR beta chains in a later analysis were more clonally expanded and had lower generation probabilities. This cohort had only TCR beta chains sequenced, and the lack of alpha or paired-chain data limited which features could be detected. The authors suggested that the approach could potentially be extended to other disease states and immunological phenotypes. HLA typing was unavailable for some donors at each locus, so association tests used only the typed subset.

The clonotype originates from a woman between 45 and 65 years old in good health and CMV-seropositive. The chain is encoded by TRBV5-1 joined to TRBJ2-2; TRBD1 is possibly the D segment (6 matching bases). What was sequenced was PBMCs. The CDR3 corresponds to CASSLVGGVTGELFF. The bases read TGCGCCAGCAGCTTGGTTGGGGGCGTTACCGGGGAGCTGTTTTTT. Joined to the reference TRBV5-1 and TRBJ2-2 proteins, this CDR3 gives the full variable domain: KAGVTQTPRYLIKTRGQQVTLSCSPISGHRSVSWYQQTPGQGLQFLFEYFSETQRNKGNFPGRFSGRQFSNSRSEMNVSTLELGDSALYLCASSLVGGVTGELFFGEGSRLTVL.